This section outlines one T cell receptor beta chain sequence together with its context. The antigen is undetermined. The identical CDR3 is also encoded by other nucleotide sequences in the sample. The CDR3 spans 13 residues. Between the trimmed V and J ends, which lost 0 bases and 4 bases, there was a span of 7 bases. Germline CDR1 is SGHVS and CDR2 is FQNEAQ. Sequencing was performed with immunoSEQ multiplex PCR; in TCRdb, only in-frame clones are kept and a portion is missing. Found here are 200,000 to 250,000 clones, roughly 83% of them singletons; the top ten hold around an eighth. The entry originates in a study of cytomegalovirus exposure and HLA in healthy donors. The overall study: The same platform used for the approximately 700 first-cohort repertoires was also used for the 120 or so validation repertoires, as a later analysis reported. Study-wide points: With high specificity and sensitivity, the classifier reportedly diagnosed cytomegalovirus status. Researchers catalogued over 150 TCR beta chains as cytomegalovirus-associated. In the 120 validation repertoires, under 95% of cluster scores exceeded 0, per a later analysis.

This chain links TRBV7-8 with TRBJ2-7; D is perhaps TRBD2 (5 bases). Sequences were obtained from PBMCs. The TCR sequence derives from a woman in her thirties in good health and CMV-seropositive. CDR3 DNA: TGTGCCAGCAGCTTAGCGGGAGTTTACGAGCAGTACTTC. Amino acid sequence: CASSLAGVYEQYF. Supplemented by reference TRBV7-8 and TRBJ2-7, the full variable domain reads GAGVSQSPRYKVAKRGQDVALRCDPISGHVSLFWYQQALGQGPEFLTYFQNEAQLDKSGLPSDRFFAERPEGSVSTLKIQRTQQEDSAVYLCASSLAGVYEQYFGPGTRLTVT.